A selection of T cell receptor beta chains follows, all from one sample in a study of HIV-infected patients and healthy controls. TCRdb used MiXCR to reprocess the 5' RACE reads, holding one entry per CDR3 protein. The sample has approximately 7,700 distinct CDR3 sequences, 5% to 6.5% seen once. The input for sequencing was blood, taken before antiretroviral therapy. All receptors come from an adult with HIV infection. Both conserved end residues are part of each CDR3. D genes are given only for firm matches. Size tells how often a clone was seen (once, few, many) or the class of an expanded clone, and some rows leave it out.

. | . | TRBJ2-2 | TRBV5-5 | TGTGCCAGCAGCTTGATGTCCGGGGAGCTGTTTTTT | CASSLMSGELFF
many | . | TRBJ2-3 | TRBV7-2 | TGTGCCAGCAGCCAACCGGGACACAGCACAGATACGCAGTATTTT | CASSQPGHSTDTQYF
many | . | TRBJ2-7 | TRBV9 | TGTGCCAGCAGCACAGCGGGGACAGCCTACGAGCAGTACTTC | CASSTAGTAYEQYF
many | . | TRBJ2-4 | TRBV6-1 | TGTGCCAGCAGTGAAGACGGCGCGCGGACCAAAAACATTCAGTACTTC | CASSEDGARTKNIQYF
many | . | TRBJ1-2 | TRBV9 | TGTGCCAGCAGCGTTGGGTCCAACTACTATGGCTACACCTTC | CASSVGSNYYGYTF
many | TRBD2 | TRBJ2-1 | TRBV7-3 | TGTGCCAGCAGCCCTGGGTCCCTAGCGGGGGGGCTCAATGAGCAGTTCTTC | CASSPGSLAGGLNEQFF
many | TRBD2 | TRBJ2-1 | TRBV19 | TGTGCCAGCGGGACTAGCGTTAGCTCCTACAATGAGCAGTTCTTC | CASGTSVSSYNEQFF
many | TRBD1 | TRBJ2-3 | TRBV7-9 | TGTGCCAGCAGCCCCGGGACAGCTAGCACAGATACGCAGTATTTT | CASSPGTASTDTQYF
many | TRBD1 | TRBJ2-5 | TRBV6-5 | TGTGCCAGCAGTTACATAGGGGGCGAGGAGACCCAGTACTTC | CASSYIGGEETQYF
many | . | TRBJ2-1 | TRBV20-1 | TGCAGTGCTGGGGGGCACTACAATGAGCAGTTCTTC | CSAGGHYNEQFF
medium-sized | . | TRBJ2-5 | TRBV20-1 | TGCAGTGTCGGGACGGCTCAAGAGACCCAGTACTTC | CSVGTAQETQYF
many | . | TRBJ1-1 | TRBV6-2/TRBV6-3 | TGTGCCAGCAGGGTGGGGACAAATGAAGCTTTCTTT | CASRVGTNEAFF
many | TRBD2 | TRBJ2-3 | TRBV9 | TGTGCCAGCAGCGTAGGGACTAGCGACTACACAGATACGCAGTATTTT | CASSVGTSDYTDTQYF
many | . | TRBJ1-1 | TRBV11-2 | TGTGCCAGCAGCTTAGAATGGAGCCAGAAAAGGACTGAAGCTTTCTTT | CASSLEWSQKRTEAFF
many | TRBD1 | TRBJ2-2 | TRBV7-3 | TGTGCCAGCAGCTTACTGGACAGGAGTAACACCGGGGAGCTGTTTTTT | CASSLLDRSNTGELFF
many | . | TRBJ1-1 | TRBV3-1 | TGTGCCAGCAGCACGACTTTTACAGGGAGGTCTGAAGCTTTCTTT | CASSTTFTGRSEAFF
many | TRBD2 | TRBJ2-1 | TRBV27 | TGTGCCAGCAAACTAGCGGGGGTCTCCTACAATGAGCAGTTCTTC | CASKLAGVSYNEQFF
many | . | TRBJ1-1 | TRBV20-1 | TGCAGTGCTAGGACGGGGGGCGAAGCTTTCTTT | CSARTGGEAFF
medium-sized | TRBD1 | TRBJ2-3 | TRBV6-6 | TGTGCCAGCAGCGCTGGGACAGGAGCCCCAGATACGCAGTATTTT | CASSAGTGAPDTQYF
large | . | TRBJ2-1 | TRBV7-6 | TGTGCCAGCAGTCCCGCGATAGGAGACAATGAGCAGTTCTTC | CASSPAIGDNEQFF
medium-sized | . | TRBJ2-5 | TRBV2 | TGTGCCAGCAGTATTACAGAAGAGACCCAGTACTTC | CASSITEETQYF
many | TRBD2 | TRBJ2-2 | TRBV9 | TGTGCCAGCAGCGGCGGGGGGGCCGTAACCGGGGAGCTGTTTTTT | CASSGGGAVTGELFF
many | . | TRBJ2-7 | TRBV27 | TGTGCCAGCAGTTCTACAGGGACCTACGAGCAGTACTTC | CASSSTGTYEQYF
many | . | TRBJ1-5 | TRBV20-1 | TGCAGTGCTAGGACCGGAAATCAGCCCCAGCATTTT | CSARTGNQPQHF
. | . | TRBJ1-2 | TRBV19 | TGTGCCAGTAGTATGCAAACCAGGGGACGGAACTATGGCTACACCTTC | CASSMQTRGRNYGYTF
many | TRBD2 | TRBJ2-1 | TRBV9 | TGTGCCAGCAGCGTAGGGGGGGGGGAGGATGAGCAGTTCTTC | CASSVGGGEDEQFF
medium-sized | . | TRBJ1-2 | TRBV20-1 | TGCAGTGCTAGTAAGGGGGGTGCCTATGGCTACACCTTC | CSASKGGAYGYTF
many | . | TRBJ1-2 | TRBV4-1 | TGCGCCAGCAGCCGAGCAGGACCAAGTCGTAAGGTCACGGGGGGTGGCTACACCTTC | CASSRAGPSRKVTGGGYTF
many | . | TRBJ2-3 | TRBV11-2 | TGTGCCAGCAGCTTTGGGGGAGGTGGCACAGATACGCAGTATTTT | CASSFGGGGTDTQYF
many | . | TRBJ1-4 | TRBV6-1 | TGTGCCAGCAATACAGGGTCAACTAATGAAAAACTGTTTTTT | CASNTGSTNEKLFF
many | . | TRBJ2-2 | TRBV7-9 | TGTGCCAGGACAGCGAACACCGGGGAGCTGTTTTTT | CARTANTGELFF
. | . | TRBJ1-2 | TRBV5-1 | TGCGCCAGCAGCCCTGAGGTTACCCTGCATGGCTACACCTTC | CASSPEVTLHGYTF
medium-sized | . | TRBJ1-2 | TRBV6-5 | TGTGCCAGCACTCTTACCCCATCCTATGGCTACACCTTC | CASTLTPSYGYTF
many | . | TRBJ2-2 | TRBV9 | TGTGCCAGCAGCGTAGGCGGTGAGGGGACCGGGGAGCTGTTTTTT | CASSVGGEGTGELFF
many | . | TRBJ2-2 | TRBV7-9 | TGTGCCAGCAGCTCGACAGGCTACACCGGGGAGCTGTTTTTT | CASSSTGYTGELFF
many | . | TRBJ2-2 | TRBV7-6 | TGTGCCAGCAGCTTAGGGAACGGGGAGCTGTTTTTT | CASSLGNGELFF
many | . | TRBJ1-2 | TRBV7-9 | TGTGCCAGCAGCTTAGTCCAGGGAGATGGCTACACCTTC | CASSLVQGDGYTF
many | . | TRBJ2-1 | TRBV19 | TGTGCCAGTAGCTTGGGGCAGGCGAACTACAATGAGCAGTTCTTC | CASSLGQANYNEQFF
. | . | TRBJ2-7 | TRBV7-3 | TGTGCCAGCAGCTTACTGGTCGGTACAGGCGAGCAGTACTTC | CASSLLVGTGEQYF
many | . | TRBJ2-3 | TRBV29-1 | TGCAGCGTTGAATGGGGGGCAGATACGCAGTATTTT | CSVEWGADTQYF
many | . | TRBJ1-5 | TRBV10-3 | TGTGCCATCAGTGAACGACAGAGCAATCAGCCCCAGCATTTT | CAISERQSNQPQHF
medium-sized | . | TRBJ2-3 | TRBV7-2 | TGTGCCAGCAGCCCCGCGGGTACAGATACGCAGTATTTT | CASSPAGTDTQYF
many | TRBD2 | TRBJ2-1 | TRBV5-1 | TGCGCCAGCAGCTGGTCGGGACTAGCGGGGGAAAATGAGCAGTTCTTC | CASSWSGLAGENEQFF
medium-sized | TRBD1 | TRBJ1-3 | TRBV2 | TGTGCCAGCAGCGACGGGACAGGGGGACGCTCTGGAAACACCATATATTTT | CASSDGTGGRSGNTIYF